A selection of T cell receptor beta chains follows, all from one sample in a study of blood T cells in healthy people across ages. TCRdb re-analysed the 5' RACE reads in MiXCR, keeping a single row per CDR3 protein. Among approximately 790,000 distinct CDR3 sequences listed, about 59% were seen once. What was sequenced was blood. These receptors were obtained from a man under 40 in good health. Both conserved end residues are trimmed from each CDR3. Fields, in order: V gene, CDR3 protein.

>TRBV4-3
ASSQGARDRSYEQY
>TRBV4-1
ASSQKGGSQETQY
>TRBV5-4
ASSTRQGPRYEQY
>TRBV7-9
ASSLRLQEQY
>TRBV2
ASRLSGGDYNEQF
>TRBV25-1
ASSEWDGAGEQY
>TRBV12-3/TRBV12-4
ASSLGTSEETQY
>TRBV7-3
ASSKNPTSTSTDTQY
>TRBV6-6
ASKQNYNEQF
>TRBV14
ASSPEWGEQF
>TRBV2
ASSERNTGELF
>TRBV12-3/TRBV12-4
ASRPGGMWETQY
>TRBV28
ASSLMKSGKLF
>TRBV6-6
ASIGTRTNEQF
>TRBV7-2
ASSLAGGTNEKLF
>TRBV20-1
SARESQTLY
>TRBV28
ASSGVGYSNQPQH
>TRBV3-1
ASSQRNRDGNTGELF
>TRBV29-1
SVGQDRDEKLF
>TRBV7-2
ASSFGSSNQPQH
>TRBV27
ASSLRSNQPQH
>TRBV4-2
ASSQEGQGSYVQY
>TRBV20-1
SAPGRAVNEQF
>TRBV29-1
SVVATYEQY
>TRBV10-3
AIITDSYEQY
>TRBV6-6
ASTEPEHQPQH
>TRBV6-2/TRBV6-3
ASATEGAQETQY
>TRBV12-3/TRBV12-4
ASSLFRQGAETQY
>TRBV21-1
ASTTSEQETQY
>TRBV12-3/TRBV12-4
ASSLGEAGEQF
>TRBV28
ASSPPTGGGSIQY
>TRBV5-1
ASSIGQGGQPQH
>TRBV4-3
ASSPQIDLGPSGYT
>TRBV28
ASSPSGYGSEQY
>TRBV12-3/TRBV12-4
ASSRIGGSREKLF